The clone carrying this T cell receptor (beta chain) came up once. Trimming pared 0 bases from V and 8 bases from J, leaving 16 bases between. CDR1 and CDR2 (germline): SGHAT, FQNNGV. This CDR3 contains 15 residues. Some clones are missing from TCRdb's copy, which holds only in-frame ones; the method was immunoSEQ multiplex PCR. The sample records about 260,000 clones, about 90% being singletons. This sample is drawn from a study of blood T cell repertoires in COVID-19. Study details: Acute-phase and convalescent COVID-19 samples originated in the United States, Italy and Spain.

The chain carries TRBV11-2 and TRBJ1-2; D is ambiguous. This clonotype originated in a woman aged 35 to 49 who had recovered from COVID-19. The sequenced material came from peripheral blood. CDR3 amino acids: CASSLDRGSVGGYTF. As DNA, the CDR3 is TGTGCCAGCAGCTTAGATCGAGGGAGCGTAGGCGGCTACACCTTC.